A selection of T cell receptor beta chains follows, all from one sample in a study of T cells in Graves' hyperthyroidism and ophthalmopathy. MiXCR, applied by TCRdb to the multiplex PCR reads, yields one record per CDR3 protein. The sample lists approximately 220,000 distinct CDR3 sequences; 15% to 20% were seen once. Source material: blood. These receptors all come from a man aged 40-49 years with Graves' hyperthyroidism. The CDR3 runs from the conserved cysteine through the conserved F or W. D genes are given only for firm matches. Part of the rows lack a size; the others show once, few, many or a class for expanded clones.

TRBV11-2,.,.,TRBJ1-5,CASSFRAPCPNQPQHF,TGTGCCAGCAGCTTCAGGGCGCCATGCCCAAATCAGCCCCAGCATTTT
TRBV9,.,few,TRBJ2-5,CASSPTGHWRETQYF,TGTGCCAGCAGCCCCACGGGACATTGGAGAGAGACCCAGTACTTC
TRBV2,.,few,TRBJ2-5,CTSREDSQETQYF,TGTACCAGCAGAGAGGACAGCCAAGAGACCCAGTACTTC
TRBV19,.,.,TRBJ1-5,CATQLQDSIDQPQHF,TGTGCCACCCAACTACAAGACAGTATAGATCAGCCCCAGCATTTT
TRBV3-1,TRBD1,many,TRBJ1-2,CASSPQDRPDYGYTF,TGTGCCAGCAGCCCACAGGACAGGCCGGACTATGGCTACACCTTC
TRBV27,.,few,TRBJ2-2,CASSLSGAQTGELFF,TGTGCCAGCAGTTTATCGGGCGCGCAAACCGGGGAGCTGTTTTTT
TRBV24-1,TRBD1,many,TRBJ2-5,CATRGTGASETQYF,TGTGCCACCAGAGGGACAGGGGCTTCAGAGACCCAGTACTTC
TRBV10-3,TRBD1,many,TRBJ1-2,CAISETRDSPNYGYTF,TGTGCCATCAGTGAGACTCGGGACAGTCCTAACTATGGCTACACCTTC
TRBV6-1,TRBD1,.,TRBJ1-1,CASTSGRGGTEAFF,TGTGCCAGCACCTCGGGCAGGGGGGGCACTGAAGCTTTCTTT
TRBV28,.,many,TRBJ1-1,CASSSPLANTEAFF,TGTGCCAGCAGTTCCCCGTTAGCCAACACTGAAGCTTTCTTT
TRBV12-3/TRBV12-4,.,.,TRBJ1-5,CASSPGRGGQPQHF,TGTGCCAGCAGTCCCGGACGGGGAGGACAGCCCCAGCATTTT
TRBV12-3/TRBV12-4,TRBD1,many,TRBJ1-5,CASSPGGTEGNQPQHF,TGTGCCAGCAGCCCCGGGGGGACAGAGGGCAATCAGCCCCAGCATTTT
TRBV20-1,.,many,TRBJ1-1,CSARAGRADTEAFF,TGCAGTGCTAGAGCCGGCAGGGCAGACACTGAAGCTTTCTTT
TRBV11-3,TRBD1,many,TRBJ1-6,CASSRDSDYNSPLHF,TGTGCCAGCAGCCGGGACAGCGATTATAATTCACCCCTCCACTTT